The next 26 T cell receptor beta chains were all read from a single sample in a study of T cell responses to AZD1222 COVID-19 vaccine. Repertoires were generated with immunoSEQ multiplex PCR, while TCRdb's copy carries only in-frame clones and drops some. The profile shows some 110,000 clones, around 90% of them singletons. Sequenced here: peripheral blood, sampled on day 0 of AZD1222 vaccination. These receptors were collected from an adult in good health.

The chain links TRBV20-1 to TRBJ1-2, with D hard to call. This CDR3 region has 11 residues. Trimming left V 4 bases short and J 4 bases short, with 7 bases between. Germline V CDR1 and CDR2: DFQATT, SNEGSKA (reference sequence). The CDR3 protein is CSAIPLYGYTF. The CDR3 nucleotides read TGCAGTGCTATCCCTCTCTATGGCTACACCTTC.

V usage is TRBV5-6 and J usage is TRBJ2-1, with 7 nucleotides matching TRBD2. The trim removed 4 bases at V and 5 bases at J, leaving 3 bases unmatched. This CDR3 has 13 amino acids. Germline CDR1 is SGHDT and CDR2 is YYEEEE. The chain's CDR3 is CASSGGRDNEQFF. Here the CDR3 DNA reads TGTGCCAGCAGCGGGGGGAGGGACAATGAGCAGTTCTTC.

CDR3 DNA sequence: TGTGCCAGCAGCAGCTACACAGGGGATGGCTACACCTTC. It encodes CASSSYTGDGYTF. This chain uses TRBV5-5 with TRBJ1-2, with 7 bases lining up with TRBD1. The CDR3 has 13 amino acids. The V segment lost 4 bases and the J segment 6 bases; nucleotides outside the gene matches: 6. The V gene's germline CDR1 is SGHKS and CDR2 YYEKEE (reference sequence).

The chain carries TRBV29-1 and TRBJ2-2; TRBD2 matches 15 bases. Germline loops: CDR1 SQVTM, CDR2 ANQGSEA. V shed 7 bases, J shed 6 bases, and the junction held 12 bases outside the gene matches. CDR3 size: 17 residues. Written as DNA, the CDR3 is TGCAGCGCCCGGACTAGCGGGAGGGCCGTGTATTCCGGGGAGCTGTTTTTT. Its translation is CSARTSGRAVYSGELFF.

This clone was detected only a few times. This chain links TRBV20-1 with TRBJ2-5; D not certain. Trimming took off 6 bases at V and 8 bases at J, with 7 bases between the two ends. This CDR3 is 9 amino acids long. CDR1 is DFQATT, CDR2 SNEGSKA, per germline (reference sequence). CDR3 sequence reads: CSALETQYF. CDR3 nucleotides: TGCAGTGCGTTGGAAACCCAGTACTTC.

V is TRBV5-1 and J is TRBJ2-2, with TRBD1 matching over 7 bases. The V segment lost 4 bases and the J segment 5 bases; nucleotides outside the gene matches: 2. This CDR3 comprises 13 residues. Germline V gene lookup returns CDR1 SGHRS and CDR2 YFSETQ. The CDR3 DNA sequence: TGCGCCAGCAGCCTGGGACAGACCGGGGAGCTGTTTTTT. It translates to CASSLGQTGELFF. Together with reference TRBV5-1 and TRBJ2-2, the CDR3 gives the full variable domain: KAGVTQTPRYLIKTRGQQVTLSCSPISGHRSVSWYQQTPGQGLQFLFEYFSETQRNKGNFPGRFSGRQFSNSRSEMNVSTLELGDSALYLCASSLGQTGELFFGEGSRLTVL.

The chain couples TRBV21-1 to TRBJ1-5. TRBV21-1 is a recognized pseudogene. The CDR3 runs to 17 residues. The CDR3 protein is CASSNLRRGMGNQPQHF. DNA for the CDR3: TGTGCCAGCAGCAACCTACGCCGAGGGATGGGCAATCAGCCCCAGCATTTT.

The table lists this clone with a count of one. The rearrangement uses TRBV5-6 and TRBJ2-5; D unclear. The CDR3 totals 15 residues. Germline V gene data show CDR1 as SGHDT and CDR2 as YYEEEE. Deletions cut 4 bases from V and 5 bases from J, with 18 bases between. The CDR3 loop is CASSTSSRPGETQYF. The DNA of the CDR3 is TGTGCCAGCAGCACCTCTAGTAGGCCCGGGGAGACCCAGTACTTC.

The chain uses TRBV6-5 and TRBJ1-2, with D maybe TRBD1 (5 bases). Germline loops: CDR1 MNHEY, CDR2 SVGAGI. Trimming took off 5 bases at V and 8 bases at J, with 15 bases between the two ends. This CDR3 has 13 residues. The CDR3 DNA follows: TGTGCCAGCAGTCTAATGAGGGGTCAGGGCTACACCTTC. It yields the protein CASSLMRGQGYTF.

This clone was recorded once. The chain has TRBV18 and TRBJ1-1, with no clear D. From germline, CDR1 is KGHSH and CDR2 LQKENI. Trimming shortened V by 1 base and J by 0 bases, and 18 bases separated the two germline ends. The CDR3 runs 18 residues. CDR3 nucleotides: TGTGCCAGCTCACCACTCGCCATGCGAGAGTGGATGAACACTGAAGCTTTCTTT. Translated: CASSPLAMREWMNTEAFF.

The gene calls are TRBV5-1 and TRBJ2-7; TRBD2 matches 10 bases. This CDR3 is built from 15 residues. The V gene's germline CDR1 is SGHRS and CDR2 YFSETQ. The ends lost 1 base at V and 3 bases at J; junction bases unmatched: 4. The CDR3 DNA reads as TGCGCCAGCAGCTTGCGACTAGCGGGCCACTACGAGCAGTACTTC. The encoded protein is CASSLRLAGHYEQYF.

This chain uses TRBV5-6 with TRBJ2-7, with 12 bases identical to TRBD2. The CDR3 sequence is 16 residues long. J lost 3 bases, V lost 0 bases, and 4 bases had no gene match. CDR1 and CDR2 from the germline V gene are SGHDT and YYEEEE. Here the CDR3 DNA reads TGTGCCAGCAGCTTGGCCTGGACTAGCGGGATCTACGAGCAGTACTTC. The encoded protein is CASSLAWTSGIYEQYF.

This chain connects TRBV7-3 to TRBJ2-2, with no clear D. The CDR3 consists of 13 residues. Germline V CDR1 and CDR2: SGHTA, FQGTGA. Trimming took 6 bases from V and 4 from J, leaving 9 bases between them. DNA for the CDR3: TGTGCCAGCAGGATGGGCAGCACCGGGGAGCTGTTTTTT. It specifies CASRMGSTGELFF.

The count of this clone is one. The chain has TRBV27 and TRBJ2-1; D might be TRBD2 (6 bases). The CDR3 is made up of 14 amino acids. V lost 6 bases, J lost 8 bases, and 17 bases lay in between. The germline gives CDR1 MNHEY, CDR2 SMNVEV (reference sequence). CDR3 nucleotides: TGTGCCAGCAGCCCGGGACTGGGGATGCATGAGCAGTTCTTC. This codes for CASSPGLGMHEQFF.

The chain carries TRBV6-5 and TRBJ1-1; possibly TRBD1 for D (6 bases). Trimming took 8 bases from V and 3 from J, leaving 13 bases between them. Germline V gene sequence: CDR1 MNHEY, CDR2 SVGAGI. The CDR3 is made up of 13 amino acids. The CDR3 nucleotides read TGTGCCAGCCACAGGGTGTTAGACACTGAAGCTTTCTTT. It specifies CASHRVLDTEAFF.

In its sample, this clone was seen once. CDR3 region: CAWSVQSGQPQHF. The DNA of the CDR3 is TGTGCCTGGAGTGTACAGAGTGGGCAGCCCCAGCATTTT. The J gene is TRBJ1-5, the V gene TRBV30; D is unresolved. The V and J ends lost 0 bases and 7 bases respectively, with 10 bases between them. From germline, CDR1 is GTSNPN and CDR2 SVGIG (reference sequence). The CDR3 is 13 amino acids.

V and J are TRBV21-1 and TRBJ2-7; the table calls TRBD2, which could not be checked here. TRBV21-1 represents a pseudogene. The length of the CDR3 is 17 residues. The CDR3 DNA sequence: TGTGCCAGCAGCAAGGGAGCAGGGACTAGCCCCCCCTACGAGCAGTACTTC. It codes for CASSKGAGTSPPYEQYF.

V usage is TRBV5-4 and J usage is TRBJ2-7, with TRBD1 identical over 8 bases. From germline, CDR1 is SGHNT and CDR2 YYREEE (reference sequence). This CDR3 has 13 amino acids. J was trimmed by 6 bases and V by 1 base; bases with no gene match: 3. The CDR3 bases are TGTGCCAGCAGCTTGAGACAGGGGAGCGAGCAGTACTTC. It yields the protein CASSLRQGSEQYF.

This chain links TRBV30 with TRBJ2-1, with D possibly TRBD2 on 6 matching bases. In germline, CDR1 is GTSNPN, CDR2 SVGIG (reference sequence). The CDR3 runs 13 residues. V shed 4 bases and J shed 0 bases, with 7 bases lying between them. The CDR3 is CAWMGGSYNEQFF. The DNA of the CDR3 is TGTGCCTGGATGGGGGGCTCCTACAATGAGCAGTTCTTC.

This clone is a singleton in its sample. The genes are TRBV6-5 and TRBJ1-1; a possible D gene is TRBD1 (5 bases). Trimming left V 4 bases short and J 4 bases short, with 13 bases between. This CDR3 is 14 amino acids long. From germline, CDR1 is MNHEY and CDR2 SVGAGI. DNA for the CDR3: TGTGCCAGCAGTTCCCTCGGGGGGTCCACTGAAGCTTTCTTT. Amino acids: CASSSLGGSTEAFF.

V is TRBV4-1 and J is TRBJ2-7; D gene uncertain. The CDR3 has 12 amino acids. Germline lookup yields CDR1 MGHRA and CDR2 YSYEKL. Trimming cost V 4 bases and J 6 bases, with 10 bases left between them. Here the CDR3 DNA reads TGCGCCAGCAGCCCGACCCCTAGCGAGCAGTACTTC. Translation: CASSPTPSEQYF.

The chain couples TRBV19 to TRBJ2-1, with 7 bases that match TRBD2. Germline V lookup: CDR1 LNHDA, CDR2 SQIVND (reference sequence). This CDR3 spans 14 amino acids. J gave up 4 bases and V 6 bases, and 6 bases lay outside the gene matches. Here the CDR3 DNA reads TGTGCCAGTAGGGATAGCGGGCCTTACAATGAGCAGTTCTTC. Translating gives CASRDSGPYNEQFF.

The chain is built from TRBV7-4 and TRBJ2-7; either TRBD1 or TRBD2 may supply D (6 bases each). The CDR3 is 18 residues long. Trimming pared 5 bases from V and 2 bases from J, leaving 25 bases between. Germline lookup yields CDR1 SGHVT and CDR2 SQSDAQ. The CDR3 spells CASSPRGQGAGSPYEQYF. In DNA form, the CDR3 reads TGTGCCAGCAGCCCACGGGGGCAAGGGGCGGGCAGCCCCTACGAGCAGTACTTC.

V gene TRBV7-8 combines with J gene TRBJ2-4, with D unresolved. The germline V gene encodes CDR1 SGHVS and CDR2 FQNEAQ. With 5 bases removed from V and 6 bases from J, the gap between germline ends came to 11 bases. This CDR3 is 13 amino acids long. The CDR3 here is CASSAAPGNIQYF. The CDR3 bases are TGTGCCAGCAGCGCCGCCCCCGGAAACATTCAGTACTTC.

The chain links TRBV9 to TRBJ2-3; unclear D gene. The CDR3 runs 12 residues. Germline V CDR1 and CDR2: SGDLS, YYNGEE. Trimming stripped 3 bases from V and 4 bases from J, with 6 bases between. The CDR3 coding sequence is TGTGCCAGCAGCGATACCCCAGATACGCAGTATTTT. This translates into CASSDTPDTQYF. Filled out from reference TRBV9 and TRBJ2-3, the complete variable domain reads DSGVTQTPKHLITATGQRVTLRCSPRSGDLSVYWYQQSLDQGLQFLIQYYNGEERAKGNILERFSAQQFPDLHSELNLSSLELGDSALYFCASSDTPDTQYFGPGTRLTVL.

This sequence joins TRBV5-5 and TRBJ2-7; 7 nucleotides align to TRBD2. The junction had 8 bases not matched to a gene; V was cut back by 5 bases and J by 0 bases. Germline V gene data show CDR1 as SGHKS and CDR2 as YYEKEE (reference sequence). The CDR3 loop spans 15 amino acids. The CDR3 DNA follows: TGTGCCAGCAGAGAGGCCCCTAGCGGCTCCTACGAGCAGTACTTC. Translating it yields CASREAPSGSYEQYF.